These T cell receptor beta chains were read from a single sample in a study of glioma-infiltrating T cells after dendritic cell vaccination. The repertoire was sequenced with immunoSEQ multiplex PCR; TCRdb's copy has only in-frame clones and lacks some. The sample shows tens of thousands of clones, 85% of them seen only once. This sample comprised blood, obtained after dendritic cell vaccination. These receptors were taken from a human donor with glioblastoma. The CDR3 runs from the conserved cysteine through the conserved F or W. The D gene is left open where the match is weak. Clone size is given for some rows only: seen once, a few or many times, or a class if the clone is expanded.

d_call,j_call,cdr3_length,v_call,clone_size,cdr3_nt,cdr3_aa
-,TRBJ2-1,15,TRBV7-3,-,TGTGCCAGCAGCACTACGCAGGGGTACTACAATGAGCAGTTCTTC,CASSTTQGYYNEQFF
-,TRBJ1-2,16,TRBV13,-,TGTGCCAGCAGCTTAGGCCGCGGAACCCTCAACTATGGCTACACCTTC,CASSLGRGTLNYGYTF
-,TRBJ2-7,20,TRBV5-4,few,TGTGCCAGCAGTTCGGCACAGGGAAATAAGGCGGGTCGCTCAACCTACGAGCAGTACTTC,CASSSAQGNKAGRSTYEQYF
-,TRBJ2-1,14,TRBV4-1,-,TGCGCCAGCAGCCGGGGAGGCAGGGACAATGAGCAGTTCTTC,CASSRGGRDNEQFF
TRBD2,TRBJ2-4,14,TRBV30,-,TGTGCCTGGAGTCTATCTAGCGGGCGAAACATTCAGTACTTC,CAWSLSSGRNIQYF
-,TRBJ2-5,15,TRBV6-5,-,TGTGCCAGCAGTTACCCCCTTACAGGTCAAGAGACCCAGTACTTC,CASSYPLTGQETQYF
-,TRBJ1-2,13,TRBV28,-,TGTGCCAGCAGACCTACAGGTTCCTATGGCTACACCTTC,CASRPTGSYGYTF
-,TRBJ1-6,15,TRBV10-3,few,TGTGCCATTTCCGACATTTCAGCTTCGACCTCACCCCTCCACTTT,CAISDISASTSPLHF
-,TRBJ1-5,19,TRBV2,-,TGTGCCAGCAGTAGGTCACGGGGTGCGGTTGGGAATAGCAATCAGCCCCAGCATTTT,CASSRSRGAVGNSNQPQHF
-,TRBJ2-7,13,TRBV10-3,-,TGTGCCATCAGTGAACTTGGGGCCTACGAGCAGTACTTC,CAISELGAYEQYF
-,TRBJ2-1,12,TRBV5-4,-,TGTGCCAGCAGCTTCATAGAGGATGAGCAGTTCTTC,CASSFIEDEQFF
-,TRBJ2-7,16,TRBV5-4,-,TGTGCCAGCAGCTTGGACGGGGGGCGGCCTTCCTACGAGCAGTACTTC,CASSLDGGRPSYEQYF
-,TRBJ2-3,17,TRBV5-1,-,TGCGCCAGCAGCAAGGAAAATACACCGGCGGGCACAGATACGCAGTATTTT,CASSKENTPAGTDTQYF
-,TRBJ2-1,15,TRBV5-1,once,TGCGCCAGCAGCTTTGAGCCAACCCCCCCCAATGAGCAGTTCTTC,CASSFEPTPPNEQFF
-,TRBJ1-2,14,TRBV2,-,TGTGCCAGCAGTTCTAGCGGACTACTTGGTGGCTACACCTTC,CASSSSGLLGGYTF
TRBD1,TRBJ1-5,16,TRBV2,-,TGTGCCAGCAGTTCTCCCGGGACAGGGAGCAATCAGCCCCAGCATTTT,CASSSPGTGSNQPQHF
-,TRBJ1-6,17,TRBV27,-,TGTGCCAGCGTGGGTAGTAGGGGTAGCTCCTATAATTCACCCCTCCACTTT,CASVGSRGSSYNSPLHF
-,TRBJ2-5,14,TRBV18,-,TGTGCCAGCTCACCACCTTCCGTACAAGAGACCCAGTACTTC,CASSPPSVQETQYF
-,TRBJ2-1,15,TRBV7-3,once,TGTGCCAGCAGCTTAACACCGGGGTCCTACAATGAGCAGTTCTTC,CASSLTPGSYNEQFF
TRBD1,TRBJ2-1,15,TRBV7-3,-,TGTGCCAGCAGCCTGGACAGGGGGCTTTACAATGAGCAGTTCTTC,CASSLDRGLYNEQFF
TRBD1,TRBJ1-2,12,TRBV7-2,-,TGTGCCAGCAGCTTAGACAGGGGTGGCTACACCTTC,CASSLDRGGYTF
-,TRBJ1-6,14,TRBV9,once,TGTGCCAGCAGCGTTCGACAGGACAATTCACCCCTCCACTTT,CASSVRQDNSPLHF
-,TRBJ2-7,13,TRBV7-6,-,TGTGCCAGCAGCCAAAGGGACAACTACGAGCAGTACTTC,CASSQRDNYEQYF
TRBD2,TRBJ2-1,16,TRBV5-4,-,TGTGCCAGCAGCTTGGGGACTAGCGGGAGATACAATGAGCAGTTCTTC,CASSLGTSGRYNEQFF
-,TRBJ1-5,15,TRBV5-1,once,TGCGCCAGCAGCTCAGGGTCGGGAGGCAATCAGCCCCAGCATTTT,CASSSGSGGNQPQHF
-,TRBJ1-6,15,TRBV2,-,TGTGCCAGCAGTGAACGGGGGAGGGGGAATTCACCCCTCCACTTT,CASSERGRGNSPLHF
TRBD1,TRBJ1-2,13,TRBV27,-,TGTGCCAGCAGACCGACAGGGAGCTATGGCTACACCTTC,CASRPTGSYGYTF
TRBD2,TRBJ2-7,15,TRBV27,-,TGTGCCAGCAGTCCTCTAGCGGGGGGCACCTACGAGCAGTACTTC,CASSPLAGGTYEQYF
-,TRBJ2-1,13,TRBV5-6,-,TGTGCCAGCAGCTTCGGGGATATCGGAGAGCAGTTCTTC,CASSFGDIGEQFF
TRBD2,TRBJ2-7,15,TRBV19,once,TGTGCCAGTAGTACATTAGCGGGGGGGACCTACGAGCAGTACTTC,CASSTLAGGTYEQYF
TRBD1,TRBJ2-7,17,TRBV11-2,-,TGTGCCAGCAGCTTCCCCCCGGGACAGGGTGGCTCCTACGAGCAGTACTTC,CASSFPPGQGGSYEQYF
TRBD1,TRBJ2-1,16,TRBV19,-,TGTGCCAGTAGTGGTCCGAGGACAGGGCCGAACAATGAGCAGTTCTTC,CASSGPRTGPNNEQFF
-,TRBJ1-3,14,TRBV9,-,TGTGCCAGCAGCCCCCCCAGCTCTGGAAACACCATATATTTT,CASSPPSSGNTIYF
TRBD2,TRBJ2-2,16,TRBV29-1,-,TGCAGCGTTGTGTTTACTAGCGGGAGGGGGACCGGGGAGCTGTTTTTT,CSVVFTSGRGTGELFF
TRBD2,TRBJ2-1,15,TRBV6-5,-,TGTGCCAGCAGTTGGGGACTAGCGGGTGACAATGAGCAGTTCTTC,CASSWGLAGDNEQFF
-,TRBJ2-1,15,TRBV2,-,TGTGCCAGCAGGGGGAGGGGGGGCACCTACAATGAGCAGTTCTTC,CASRGRGGTYNEQFF
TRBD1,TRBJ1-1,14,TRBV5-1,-,TGCGCCAGCAGCTTGGTCCCCGGGACAGGGCAAGCTTTCTTT,CASSLVPGTGQAFF
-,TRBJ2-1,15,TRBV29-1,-,TGCAGCGTTGAGGGCCAGGGTAAGGGCAACAATGAGCAGTTCTTC,CSVEGQGKGNNEQFF
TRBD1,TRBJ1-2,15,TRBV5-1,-,TGCGCCAGCAGCTTGGACGGACAGGGGGTCGATGGCTACACCTTC,CASSLDGQGVDGYTF
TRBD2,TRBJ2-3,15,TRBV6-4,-,TGTGCCAGCAGTGAGGCTAGCGGGGGGCCATATACGCAGTATTTT,CASSEASGGPYTQYF
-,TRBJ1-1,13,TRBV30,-,TGTGCCCGGCACAGCGGGGGGGGCACTGAAGCTTTCTTT,CARHSGGGTEAFF
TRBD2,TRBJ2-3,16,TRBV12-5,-,TGTGCTAGTGGTTTGGGACTAGCGGGAGAGGCAGATACGCAGTATTTT,CASGLGLAGEADTQYF
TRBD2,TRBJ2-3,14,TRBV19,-,TGTGCCAGTAGTAGACTAGCGGGAGTAGATACGCAGTATTTT,CASSRLAGVDTQYF
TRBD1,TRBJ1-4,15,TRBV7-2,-,TGTGCCAGCAGCTTAGAGACAGGGGGCCGGGAAAAACTGTTTTTT,CASSLETGGREKLFF
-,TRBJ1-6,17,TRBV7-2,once,TGTGCCAGCAGCTTCCGAAGCCCGTCGTTCTCTAATTCACCCCTCCACTTT,CASSFRSPSFSNSPLHF
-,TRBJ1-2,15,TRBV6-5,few,TGTGCCAGCAGTTACGATCGGGAGGGAAAGGCTGGCTACACCTTC,CASSYDREGKAGYTF
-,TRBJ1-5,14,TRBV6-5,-,TGTGCCAGCAGCCGGACAGTAAGCAATCAGCCCCAGCATTTT,CASSRTVSNQPQHF
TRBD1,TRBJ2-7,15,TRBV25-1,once,TGTGCCAGCAGTGATTCGGGACAGGACTCCTACGAGCAGTACTTC,CASSDSGQDSYEQYF
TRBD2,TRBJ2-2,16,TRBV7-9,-,TGTGCCAGCAGCTTCGGACTAGCGGGACGCACCGGGGAGCTGTTTTTT,CASSFGLAGRTGELFF
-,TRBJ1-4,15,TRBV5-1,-,TGCGCCAGCAGCTTGGGACAGACAACTAATGAAAAACTGTTTTTT,CASSLGQTTNEKLFF
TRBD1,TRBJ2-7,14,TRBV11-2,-,TGTGCCAGCAGCTCACGGGACAGAGACTACGAGCAGTACTTC,CASSSRDRDYEQYF
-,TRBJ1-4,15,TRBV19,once,TGTGCCAGTAGTATAGTTCGGACAAGCAATGAAAAACTGTTTTTT,CASSIVRTSNEKLFF
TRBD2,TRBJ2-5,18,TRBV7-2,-,TGTGCCAGCAGCTTAAGAGAGAGTGGGGAGGGGTCTCCAAGTACCCAGTACTTC,CASSLRESGEGSPSTQYF